The clone carrying this T cell receptor beta chain has more than one count but fewer than ten. Germline lookup yields CDR1 DFQATT and CDR2 SNEGSKA (reference sequence). This CDR3 is 12 amino acids long. The J segment lost 10 bases and the V segment lost 6 bases, leaving 10 bases of the junction unmatched. The sample originates from a study of response to subunit inactivated influenza vaccine. TCRdb reprocessed the RT-PCR reads via MiXCR and lists one record per CDR3 protein. Here the sample spans 500,000 to 700,000 distinct CDR3 sequences, under 30% being singletons. A further study also used this sample, focusing on T cells expressing NK-cell markers. That study adds: A 5'RACE template switching approach incorporating UMIs was used to make TCR beta cDNA. Most of the eight sequenced donors were classified as HCMV-seropositive, and one was classified as seronegative. The authors restricted sorting to alpha-beta TCR T cells with an anti-gamma-delta TCR antibody in several experiments. These clonotypes additionally ranked first within the CD3+CD56-NKG2C+ fraction of a few donors.

The chain recombines TRBV20-1 with TRBJ1-1; TRBD1 matches 8 bases. The sample in question was CD4+ T cells sorted from PBMCs, obtained about 13 days after vaccination. This TCR was sampled from a man aged 45-65 years who received an inactivated influenza vaccine. DNA of the CDR3: TGCAGTGCCCTAGACGCGGGGACAGGAGCTTTCTTT. Protein product: CSALDAGTGAFF.